Described below is a single T cell receptor (beta chain) sequence and its context. The sample comes from a study of blood T cell repertoires in COVID-19. The CDR3 extends over 14 amino acids. The V segment lost 6 bases and the J segment 6 bases; nucleotides outside the gene matches: 8. Germline V gene lookup returns CDR1 MNHEY and CDR2 SVGAGI. Clones were read by immunoSEQ multiplex PCR, and TCRdb kept only the in-frame ones, dropping some. The sample contains 24,000 or so clones, over 70% of which appear only once. The chain uses TRBV6-5 and TRBJ2-7, with 10 nucleotides matching TRBD1. The clonotype originates from a human donor with active COVID-19. The donor label of this sample is uncertain. Sequenced: peripheral blood. The CDR3 nucleotides read TGTGCCAGCAGACGACAGGGGGCGCCGCTCGAGCAGTACTTC. Translation gives CASRRQGAPLEQYF.